The 5 T cell receptor beta chains listed next were all sequenced from one sample in a study of T cell responses to AZD1222 COVID-19 vaccine. Only in-frame clones appear in the TCRdb table, and some are missing; sequencing was by immunoSEQ multiplex PCR. The data hold around 50,000 clones, with about 86% observed a single time. The sequencing here drew on peripheral blood, taken on day 0 of AZD1222 vaccination. The receptors come from an adult in good health.

This clone was observed a handful of times. J is TRBJ2-3 and V is TRBV2; D is undetermined. Trimming removed 2 bases at V and 5 bases at J, with 14 bases between. CDR3 length: 15 amino acids. Germline CDR1 and CDR2: SNHLY and FYNNEI. In nucleotides, the CDR3 is TGTGCCAGCAGTGAATGGGTTGGGGTGGGAGATACGCAGTATTTT. Protein product: CASSEWVGVGDTQYF.

The chain joins TRBV14 to TRBJ2-1; TRBD2 matches at 9 bases. After removal of 6 bases from V and 1 base from J, the junction contained 7 bases not matched to a gene. From germline, CDR1 is SGHDN and CDR2 FVKESK. The CDR3 is 16 amino acids. The CDR3 here is CASSPLTSGSYNEQFF. In DNA, the CDR3 is TGTGCCAGCAGTCCCTTGACTAGCGGATCCTACAATGAGCAGTTCTTC.

The J gene is TRBJ2-2, the V gene TRBV29-1; weak D call: TRBD2 (6 bases). Germline V gene lookup returns CDR1 SQVTM and CDR2 ANQGSEA. This CDR3 comprises 12 residues. V was cut by 5 bases and J by 5 bases, with 9 bases left in between. CDR3 in amino acids: CSVSGTTGELFF. The CDR3 region has the DNA TGCAGCGTTTCGGGGACTACCGGGGAGCTGTTTTTT.

This clone is a singleton in its sample. The chain recombines TRBV7-8 with TRBJ2-2; 7 bases fit TRBD2. The CDR3 has 14 residues. V lost 5 bases and J lost 7; bases outside the gene matches: 7. In germline, CDR1 is SGHVS, CDR2 FQNEAQ. The CDR3 DNA follows: TGTGCCAGCAGCCCTGGACTAGAAGGCGGGGAGCTGTTTTTT. It translates to CASSPGLEGGELFF.

The rearrangement links TRBV4-2 to TRBJ1-5, with D tentatively TRBD1 (5 bases). The CDR3 spans 16 residues. Germline assignment: CDR1 LGHNA and CDR2 YNFKEQ. V dropped 2 bases and J dropped 2 bases, with 13 bases sitting between them. The CDR3 DNA sequence: TGTGCCAGCAGCCAAAGGTTTGGGGGAGGCAATCAGCCCCAGCATTTT. As protein: CASSQRFGGGNQPQHF.